Listed below are T cell receptor beta chains from one sample, sequenced in a study of T cell changes during pregnancy in multiple sclerosis. TCRdb's copy holds only in-frame clones and misses some; the assay was immunoSEQ multiplex PCR. The sample has 75,000 to 95,000 clones, about 90% seen once. The material sequenced was peripheral blood, taken in the first trimester of pregnancy. The receptors here all came from a female donor in good health, enrolled as a control in a pregnancy study. Both conserved end residues are part of each CDR3. D genes are given only for firm matches. Size values are once, few and many counts, or a class for expanded clones, and some rows have none.

j_gene: TRBJ1-2
v_gene: TRBV4-3
abundance: once
d_gene: .
CDR3nt: TGCGCCAGCAGCCGCCCGGGGAACTATGGCTACACCTTC
CDR3aa: CASSRPGNYGYTF

j_gene: TRBJ2-5
v_gene: TRBV7-7
abundance: .
d_gene: TRBD1
CDR3nt: TGTGCTAGCAGCACGTCCAGGGGGCGCATTCCAGAGACCCAGTACTTC
CDR3aa: CASSTSRGRIPETQYF

j_gene: TRBJ1-5
v_gene: TRBV2
abundance: .
d_gene: TRBD1
CDR3nt: TGTGCCAGCAGTGCCGGGACAGCTAATCAGCCCCAGCATTTT
CDR3aa: CASSAGTANQPQHF

j_gene: TRBJ2-3
v_gene: TRBV7-2
abundance: .
d_gene: .
CDR3nt: TGTGCCAGCAGCTTAAGGCTGGGGCGCACAGATACGCAGTATTTT
CDR3aa: CASSLRLGRTDTQYF

j_gene: TRBJ2-3
v_gene: TRBV11-2
abundance: .
d_gene: .
CDR3nt: TGTGCCAGCAGCTTAGATGGCACAGGGACAGATACGCAGTATTTT
CDR3aa: CASSLDGTGTDTQYF

j_gene: TRBJ2-2
v_gene: TRBV28
abundance: .
d_gene: TRBD2
CDR3nt: TGTGCCATTCAGACTAGCGGGACCGCCGGGGAGCTGTTTTTT
CDR3aa: CAIQTSGTAGELFF

j_gene: TRBJ2-6
v_gene: TRBV18
abundance: .
d_gene: TRBD1
CDR3nt: TGTGCCAGCTCACCCACAGGGGCTGGGGCCAACGTCCTGACTTTC
CDR3aa: CASSPTGAGANVLTF

j_gene: TRBJ1-2
v_gene: TRBV7-8
abundance: .
d_gene: .
CDR3nt: TGTGCCAGCAGCTTCAGTTTGAACTATGGCTACACCTTC
CDR3aa: CASSFSLNYGYTF

j_gene: TRBJ1-2
v_gene: TRBV5-1
abundance: .
d_gene: TRBD1
CDR3nt: TGCGCCAGCAGACCCTTTACCGGACAGGGCCCCCACTATGGCTACACCTTC
CDR3aa: CASRPFTGQGPHYGYTF

j_gene: TRBJ2-1
v_gene: TRBV10-3
abundance: .
d_gene: .
CDR3nt: TGTGCCATCAGTGAGCCCCAATACAATGAGCAGTTCTTC
CDR3aa: CAISEPQYNEQFF

j_gene: TRBJ2-5
v_gene: TRBV2
abundance: .
d_gene: .
CDR3nt: TGTGCCAGCAGTGTGAGCCCTCCAGAGACCCAGTACTTC
CDR3aa: CASSVSPPETQYF

j_gene: TRBJ2-7
v_gene: TRBV28
abundance: .
d_gene: .
CDR3nt: TGTGCCAGCAGTTTCCAGGGCGTAGGCTACGAGCAGTACTTC
CDR3aa: CASSFQGVGYEQYF

j_gene: TRBJ1-5
v_gene: TRBV2
abundance: .
d_gene: .
CDR3nt: TGTGCCAGCGGCCAGGGATATCAGCCCCAGCATTTT
CDR3aa: CASGQGYQPQHF

j_gene: TRBJ2-2
v_gene: TRBV19
abundance: .
d_gene: TRBD1
CDR3nt: TGTGCCAGTAGTCGTCGGACAGGGGGCACCGGGGAGCTGTTTTTT
CDR3aa: CASSRRTGGTGELFF

j_gene: TRBJ1-3
v_gene: TRBV5-4
abundance: .
d_gene: .
CDR3nt: TGTGCCAGCAGCCCGGGGTCCTCTGGAAACACCATATATTTT
CDR3aa: CASSPGSSGNTIYF

j_gene: TRBJ2-7
v_gene: TRBV4-1
abundance: .
d_gene: TRBD2
CDR3nt: TGCGCCAGCAGCCCGTCCACTAGCGGGAGCTACGAGCAGTACTTC
CDR3aa: CASSPSTSGSYEQYF

j_gene: TRBJ1-4
v_gene: TRBV6-4
abundance: .
d_gene: TRBD1
CDR3nt: TGTGCCAGCAGTGACCCGGACAGGGGGAGAGAAAAACTGTTTTTT
CDR3aa: CASSDPDRGREKLFF

j_gene: TRBJ1-3
v_gene: TRBV9
abundance: .
d_gene: .
CDR3nt: TGTGCCAGCAGCGTAGGCGGCATGACTGGAAACACCATATATTTT
CDR3aa: CASSVGGMTGNTIYF

j_gene: TRBJ2-1
v_gene: TRBV6-1
abundance: .
d_gene: .
CDR3nt: TGTGCCAGCAGAGGCGGGCCGCCATCCAATGAGCAGTTCTTC
CDR3aa: CASRGGPPSNEQFF

j_gene: TRBJ1-1
v_gene: TRBV5-1
abundance: .
d_gene: .
CDR3nt: TGCGCCAGCAGCTCCCCTTCAGGGGCCGTGAACACTGAAGCTTTCTTT
CDR3aa: CASSSPSGAVNTEAFF

j_gene: TRBJ2-7
v_gene: TRBV18
abundance: .
d_gene: .
CDR3nt: TGTGCCAGCTCACAAGACAGGCAAGCCTACGAGCAGTACTTC
CDR3aa: CASSQDRQAYEQYF

j_gene: TRBJ1-5
v_gene: TRBV5-6
abundance: .
d_gene: .
CDR3nt: TGTGCCAGCAGCTTAAAACCAGGGCCCAATCAGCCCCAGCATTTT
CDR3aa: CASSLKPGPNQPQHF

j_gene: TRBJ2-7
v_gene: TRBV14
abundance: .
d_gene: .
CDR3nt: TGTGCCAGCAGCCGCGGGTACGAGCAGTACTTC
CDR3aa: CASSRGYEQYF

j_gene: TRBJ2-7
v_gene: TRBV7-2
abundance: .
d_gene: .
CDR3nt: TGTGCCAGCAGCGCCAGAAGCCCGGGTAGCGCCTCCTACGAGCAGTACTTC
CDR3aa: CASSARSPGSASYEQYF

j_gene: TRBJ2-5
v_gene: TRBV20-1
abundance: once
d_gene: .
CDR3nt: TGCAGTGCCCAACTAAGCGAGACCCAGTACTTC
CDR3aa: CSAQLSETQYF

j_gene: TRBJ2-1
v_gene: TRBV6-5
abundance: .
d_gene: TRBD1
CDR3nt: TGTGCCAGCAGTCCCGGGACAGGGGTGTTCAATGAGCAGTTCTTC
CDR3aa: CASSPGTGVFNEQFF

j_gene: TRBJ1-5
v_gene: TRBV6-1
abundance: .
d_gene: .
CDR3nt: TGTGCCAGCATCGACTCGGGGGGCTCCCAGCCCCAGCATTTT
CDR3aa: CASIDSGGSQPQHF

j_gene: TRBJ2-1
v_gene: TRBV18
abundance: .
d_gene: .
CDR3nt: TGTGCCAGCTCACCCACAGGTGAGGAGCAGTTCTTC
CDR3aa: CASSPTGEEQFF

j_gene: TRBJ2-2
v_gene: TRBV13
abundance: .
d_gene: TRBD2
CDR3nt: TGTGCCAGCAGCTCCGGGACTAGCGGGGGGCTCGGGGAGCTGTTTTTT
CDR3aa: CASSSGTSGGLGELFF

j_gene: TRBJ1-6
v_gene: TRBV5-1
abundance: .
d_gene: .
CDR3nt: TGCGCCAGCAGCTTGGTCGGCGTGGAGCGGGACCCCCTCCACTTT
CDR3aa: CASSLVGVERDPLHF

j_gene: TRBJ1-1
v_gene: TRBV6-6
abundance: .
d_gene: TRBD1
CDR3nt: TGTGCCAACCGACAGGGGGCGGACACTGAAGCTTTCTTT
CDR3aa: CANRQGADTEAFF

j_gene: TRBJ2-5
v_gene: TRBV7-9
abundance: .
d_gene: .
CDR3nt: TGTGCCAGCAGCATTACAGGGCAGGAGACCCAGTACTTC
CDR3aa: CASSITGQETQYF

j_gene: TRBJ2-7
v_gene: TRBV7-2
abundance: .
d_gene: TRBD2
CDR3nt: TGTGCCAGCAGCTACACTAGCGGGGGGCAGACCTACGAGCAGTACTTC
CDR3aa: CASSYTSGGQTYEQYF

j_gene: TRBJ2-3
v_gene: TRBV6-4
abundance: once
d_gene: .
CDR3nt: TGTGCCAGCAGTGACCAGGGGTCAGGCACAGATACGCAGTATTTT
CDR3aa: CASSDQGSGTDTQYF

j_gene: TRBJ2-5
v_gene: TRBV2
abundance: .
d_gene: TRBD1
CDR3nt: TGTGCCAGCAATGAACCGGGGGACAGGGCTGAGACCCAGTACTTC
CDR3aa: CASNEPGDRAETQYF

j_gene: TRBJ1-1
v_gene: TRBV13
abundance: .
d_gene: .
CDR3nt: TGTGCCAGCAACCCGGACAGGAACACTGAAGCTTTCTTT
CDR3aa: CASNPDRNTEAFF

j_gene: TRBJ1-2
v_gene: TRBV6-1
abundance: .
d_gene: .
CDR3nt: TGTGCCAGCAGTGTTGGACAGTTCTATGGCTACACCTTC
CDR3aa: CASSVGQFYGYTF